These 16 T cell receptor beta chains share one sample of origin, sequenced in a study of T cells after yellow fever vaccination. TCRdb re-analysed the 5' RACE reads in MiXCR, keeping a single row per CDR3 protein. This sample has tens of thousands of distinct CDR3 sequences, with about 11% found just once. The sequencing used PBMCs, either bulk or a sorted T-cell subset (CD4+, CD8+, memory, or dextramer-sorted; not recorded which), collected roughly 14 days after the first yellow fever vaccination. These TCRs come from a man aged 18 to 30 who received the YFV17D yellow fever vaccine.

This clonotype appeared many times. The chain's CDR3 is CASSLPGLNTEAFF. The CDR3 coding sequence is TGTGCCAGCAGCCTACCGGGTTTGAACACTGAAGCTTTCTTT. The chain carries TRBV7-2 and TRBJ1-1; no definite D call. This CDR3 has 14 residues. Germline V CDR1 and CDR2: SGHTA, FQGNSA. V was trimmed by 5 bases and J by 0 bases, leaving 10 bases between them. The whole variable domain, filled in from reference TRBV7-2 and TRBJ1-1, reads GAGVSQSPSNKVTEKGKDVELRCDPISGHTALYWYRQSLGQGLEFLIYFQGNSAPDKSGLPSDRFSAERTGGSVSTLTIQRTQQEDSAVYLCASSLPGLNTEAFFGQGTRLTVV.

This clonotype was recorded many times. The chain couples TRBV5-1 to TRBJ2-1; TRBD1 aligns across 9 bases. Trimming at V came to 3 bases and at J to 8 bases, leaving 15 bases not matched to a gene. The CDR3 is 17 residues long. The germline gives CDR1 SGHRS, CDR2 YFSETQ. The CDR3 DNA reads as TGCGCCAGCAGCTCGGGACAGGGTCGGCGGGGGTTGTATGAGCAGTTCTTC. Translation: CASSSGQGRRGLYEQFF.

This rearrangement joins TRBV10-1 to TRBJ1-2; no firm D call. V lost 2 bases and J lost 8, with 12 bases in between. CDR3 size: 13 residues. CDR1 WNHNN and CDR2 SYGVQD come from the germline V gene (reference sequence). CDR3 sequence (DNA): TGCGCCAGCAGTGAGGACCCTTCACGAGGCTACACCTTC. Translated, it gives CASSEDPSRGYTF.

This clonotype occurred many times. The chain recombines TRBV7-8 with TRBJ1-3; 9 bases line up with TRBD1. CDR1 is SGHVS and CDR2 is FQNEAQ in the germline V gene. The CDR3 spans 16 residues. V lost 7 bases to trimming and J lost 0 bases; unmatched junction nucleotides: 7. This CDR3 is CASTEQGAVSGNTIYF. The CDR3 DNA follows: TGTGCCAGCACCGAACAGGGGGCCGTCTCTGGAAACACCATATATTTT.

This clonotype occurred many times. The CDR3 here is CASSLGWDGAETQYF. CDR3 bases: TGTGCCAGCAGCTTAGGTTGGGACGGGGCAGAGACCCAGTACTTC. V gene TRBV11-2 combines with J gene TRBJ2-5; D is tentatively TRBD1 or TRBD2 (5 bases each). The CDR3 length is 15 residues. The germline V gene encodes CDR1 SGHAT and CDR2 FQNNGV. Trimming removed 1 base from V and 4 bases from J, with 13 bases in between.

J is TRBJ1-2 and V is TRBV28; TRBD1 agrees at 9 bases. The length of the CDR3 is 12 residues. The ends lost 10 bases at V and 7 bases at J; junction bases unmatched: 7. From germline, CDR1 is MDHEN and CDR2 SYDVKM. The CDR3 protein is CATETGGFGYTF. DNA for the CDR3: TGTGCCACCGAGACAGGGGGTTTTGGCTACACCTTC.

This clonotype was recorded at least ten times. The chain links TRBV5-1 to TRBJ1-4; no firm D call. The CDR3 is made up of 12 amino acids. Germline V gives CDR1 SGHRS, CDR2 YFSETQ. Trimming cost V 7 bases and J 4 bases, with 8 bases left between them. CDR3 protein: CASRPNNEKLFF. CDR3 sequence (DNA): TGCGCCAGCCGGCCAAATAATGAAAAACTGTTTTTT.

There are many counts of this clonotype. The gene calls are TRBV10-3 and TRBJ2-1; tentatively, D is TRBD1 (6 bases). From germline, CDR1 is ENHRY and CDR2 SYGVKD. Trimming shortened V by 8 bases and J by 5 bases, and 10 bases separated the two germline ends. The CDR3 length is 12 residues. CDR3 loop: CAISGDHNEQFF. CDR3 coding DNA: TGTGCCATCTCAGGGGACCACAATGAGCAGTTCTTC.

Of note for this clonotype: One base away lies a much larger clone, so this may be a sequencing read error. The rearrangement uses TRBV7-6 and TRBJ2-1; a possible D gene is TRBD2 (6 bases). V lost 5 bases, J lost 1 base, and 12 bases lay in between. CDR1 and CDR2 (germline): SGHVS, FNYEAQ. This CDR3 has 15 amino acids. The CDR3 is CASSPGGESYNEQFF. CDR3 DNA: TGTGCCAGCAGCCCAGGAGGGGAGTCCTACAATGAGCAGTTCTTC. Full variable domain (outside the CDR3, taken from reference TRBV7-6 and TRBJ2-1): GAGVSQSPRYKVTKRGQDVALRCDPISGHVSLYWYRQALGQGPEFLTYFNYEAQQDKSGLPNDRFSAERPEGSISTLTIQRTEQRDSAMYRCASSPGGESYNEQFFGPGTRLTVL.

This clonotype showed up many times. The rearrangement uses TRBV7-3 and TRBJ2-7; maybe TRBD2 (5 bases). This CDR3 comprises 17 residues. Germline V CDR1 and CDR2: SGHTA, FQGTGA. Trimming removed 7 bases from V and 0 bases from J, with 22 bases in between. The CDR3 region has the DNA TGTGCCAGCACCCAGGAGGTGGAGATTTCGAGCTCCTACGAGCAGTACTTC. Amino acid sequence: CASTQEVEISSSYEQYF.

Many counts were recorded for this clonotype. V usage is TRBV12-3 or TRBV12-4 and J usage is TRBJ2-7; D is possibly TRBD1 (6 bases). The CDR3 runs 13 residues. CDR3: CASTQGSSRNGQV. CDR3 nucleotide sequence: TGTGCCAGCACCCAAGGGTCTAGTAGGAACGGACAGGTC.

This clonotype was detected many times. The rearrangement joins TRBV5-1 to TRBJ1-4; possibly TRBD1 for D (5 bases). Trimming pared 4 bases from V and 8 bases from J, leaving 15 bases between. The germline CDR1 and CDR2 sequences are SGHRS and YFSETQ. The CDR3 contains 14 residues. The CDR3 DNA follows: TGCGCCAGCAGCCGGGAGGGGTATCGGGAAAAACTGTTTTTT. Protein product: CASSREGYREKLFF.

This clonotype was picked up many times. This rearrangement joins TRBV3-1 to TRBJ2-3; possibly TRBD2 for D (5 bases). With 0 bases removed from V and 6 bases from J, the gap between germline ends came to 19 bases. The CDR3 is 17 residues long. Germline lookup yields CDR1 LGHDT and CDR2 YNNKEL (reference sequence). The CDR3, as DNA: TGTGCCAGCAGCCAAGATAGTAGGCTAGCAATTCGGGATACGCAGTATTTT. Translation: CASSQDSRLAIRDTQYF.

CDR3 sequence: CASSGDSSPETQYF. Here the CDR3 DNA reads TGCGCCAGCAGCGGTGACAGTTCCCCCGAGACCCAGTACTTC. The rearrangement links TRBV5-1 to TRBJ2-5, with a possible D match to TRBD1 (5 bases). CDR3 length: 14 amino acids. Germline-derived CDR1 and CDR2 are SGHRS and YFSETQ. Trimming left V 4 bases short and J 5 bases short, with 15 bases between.

This clonotype was found many times. The chain links TRBV29-1 to TRBJ1-1; a weak D match, TRBD1 (5 bases). Trimming cost V 1 base and J 5 bases, with 8 bases left between them. This CDR3 comprises 12 residues. Germline values: CDR1 SQVTM, CDR2 ANQGSEA. CDR3 bases: TGCAGCGTTGAAGGAGGGACGACTGAAGCTTTCTTT. Amino acid sequence: CSVEGGTTEAFF.

This clonotype was observed many times. CDR3 bases: TGTGCCAGCAGCCTTGAGACTAGCGGGGAATACAATGAGCAGTTCTTC. As protein: CASSLETSGEYNEQFF. The chain combines TRBV4-2 with TRBJ2-1; 11 bases map to TRBD2. The CDR3 contains 16 residues. The ends lost 4 bases at V and 4 bases at J; junction bases unmatched: 6. Germline-derived CDR1 and CDR2 are LGHNA and YNFKEQ.